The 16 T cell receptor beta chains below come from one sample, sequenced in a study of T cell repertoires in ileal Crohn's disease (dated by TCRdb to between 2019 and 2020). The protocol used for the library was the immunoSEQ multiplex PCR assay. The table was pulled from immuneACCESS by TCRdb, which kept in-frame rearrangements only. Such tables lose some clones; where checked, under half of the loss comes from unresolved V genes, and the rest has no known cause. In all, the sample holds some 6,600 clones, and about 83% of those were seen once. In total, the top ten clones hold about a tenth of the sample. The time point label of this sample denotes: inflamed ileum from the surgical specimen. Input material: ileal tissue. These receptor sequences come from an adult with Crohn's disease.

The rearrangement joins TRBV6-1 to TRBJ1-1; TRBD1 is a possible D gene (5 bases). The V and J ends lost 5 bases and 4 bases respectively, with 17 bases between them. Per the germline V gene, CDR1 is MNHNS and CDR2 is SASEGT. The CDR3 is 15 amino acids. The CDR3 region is CASSLTDSKGTEAFF. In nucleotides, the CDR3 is TGTGCCAGCAGTCTCACTGACAGTAAGGGCACTGAAGCTTTCTTT.

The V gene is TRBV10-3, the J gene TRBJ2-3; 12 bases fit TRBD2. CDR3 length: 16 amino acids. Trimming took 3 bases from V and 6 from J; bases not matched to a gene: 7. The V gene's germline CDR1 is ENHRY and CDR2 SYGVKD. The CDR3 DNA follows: TGTGCCATCAGTGAAACTCTAGCGGGGGGGCCGGATACGCAGTATTTT. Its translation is CAISETLAGGPDTQYF.

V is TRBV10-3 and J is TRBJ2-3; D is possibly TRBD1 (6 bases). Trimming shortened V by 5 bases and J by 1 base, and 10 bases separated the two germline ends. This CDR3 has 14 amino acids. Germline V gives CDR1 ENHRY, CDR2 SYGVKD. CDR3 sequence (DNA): TGTGCCATCAGTCCTAGACAGGGCACAGATACGCAGTATTTT. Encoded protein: CAISPRQGTDTQYF.

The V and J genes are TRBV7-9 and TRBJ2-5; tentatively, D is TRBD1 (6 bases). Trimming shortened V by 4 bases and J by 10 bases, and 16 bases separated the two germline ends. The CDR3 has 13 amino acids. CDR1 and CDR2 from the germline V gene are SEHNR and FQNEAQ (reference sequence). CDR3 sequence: CASSSFGNRDQYF. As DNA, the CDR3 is TGTGCCAGCAGCTCCTTCGGGAACAGGGACCAGTACTTC.

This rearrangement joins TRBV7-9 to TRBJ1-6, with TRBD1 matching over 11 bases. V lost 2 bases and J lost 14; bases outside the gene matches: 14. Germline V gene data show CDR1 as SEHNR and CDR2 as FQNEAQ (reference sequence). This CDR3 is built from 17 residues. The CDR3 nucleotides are TGTGCCAGCAGCTTACCCGAGGACAGGGGGCGTTTGAGGACCCTCCACTTT. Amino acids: CASSLPEDRGRLRTLHF.

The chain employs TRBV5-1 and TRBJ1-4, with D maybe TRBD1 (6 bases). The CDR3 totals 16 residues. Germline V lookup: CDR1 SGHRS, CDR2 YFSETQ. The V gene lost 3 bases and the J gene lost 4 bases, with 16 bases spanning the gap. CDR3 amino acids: CASSSGGGLRNEKLFF. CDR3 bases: TGCGCCAGCAGCTCCGGTGGGGGGCTTCGTAATGAAAAACTGTTTTTT.

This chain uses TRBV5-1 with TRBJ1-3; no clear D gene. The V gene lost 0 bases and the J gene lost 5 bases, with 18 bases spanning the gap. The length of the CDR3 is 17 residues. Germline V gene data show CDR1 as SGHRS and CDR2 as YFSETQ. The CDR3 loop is CASSLGLLESNRNTIYF. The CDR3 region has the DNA TGCGCCAGCAGCTTGGGATTGTTGGAGTCGAACCGAAACACCATATATTTT.

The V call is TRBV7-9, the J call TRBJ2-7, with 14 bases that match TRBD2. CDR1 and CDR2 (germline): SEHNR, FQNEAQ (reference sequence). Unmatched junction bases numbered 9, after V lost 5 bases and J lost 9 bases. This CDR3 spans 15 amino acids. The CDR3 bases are TGTGCCAGCAGCGCCTGGACTAGCGGGGGGTTACGGCAGTACTTC. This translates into CASSAWTSGGLRQYF.

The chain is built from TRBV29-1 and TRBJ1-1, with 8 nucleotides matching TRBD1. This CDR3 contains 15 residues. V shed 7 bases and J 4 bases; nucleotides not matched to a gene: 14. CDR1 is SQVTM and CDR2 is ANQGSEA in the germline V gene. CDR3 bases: TGCAGCGCCCCAACCTTTAGACAGGGGATCACTGAAGCTTTCTTT. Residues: CSAPTFRQGITEAFF.

The CDR3 region is CASKDPNNEKLFF. CDR3 DNA sequence: TGTGCCAGCAAGGACCCAAATAATGAAAAACTGTTTTTT. V and J are TRBV6-4 and TRBJ1-4; D gene ambiguous. The CDR3 runs to 13 residues. Germline V gives CDR1 MRHNA, CDR2 SNTAGT. With 7 bases removed from V and 4 bases from J, the gap between germline ends came to 10 bases.

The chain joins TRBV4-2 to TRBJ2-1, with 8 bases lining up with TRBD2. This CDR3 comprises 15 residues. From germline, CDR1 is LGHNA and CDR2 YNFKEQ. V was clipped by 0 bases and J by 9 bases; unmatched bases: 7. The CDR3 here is CASSQEVGGGSEQFF. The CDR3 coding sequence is TGTGCCAGCAGCCAAGAGGTTGGCGGGGGGAGTGAGCAGTTCTTC.

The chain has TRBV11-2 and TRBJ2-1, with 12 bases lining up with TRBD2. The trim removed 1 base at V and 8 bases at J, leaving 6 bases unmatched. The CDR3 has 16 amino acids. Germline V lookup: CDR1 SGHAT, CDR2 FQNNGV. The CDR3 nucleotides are TGTGCCAGCAGCTTAGGGTCTAGCGGGGGGGCACATGAGCAGTTCTTC. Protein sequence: CASSLGSSGGAHEQFF.

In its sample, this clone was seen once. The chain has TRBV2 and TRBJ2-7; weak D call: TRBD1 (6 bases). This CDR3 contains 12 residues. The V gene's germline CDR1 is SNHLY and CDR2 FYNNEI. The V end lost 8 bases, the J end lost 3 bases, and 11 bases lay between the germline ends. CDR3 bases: TGTGCCAGCCAAGGACAGAGCTACGAGCAGTACTTC. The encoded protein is CASQGQSYEQYF.

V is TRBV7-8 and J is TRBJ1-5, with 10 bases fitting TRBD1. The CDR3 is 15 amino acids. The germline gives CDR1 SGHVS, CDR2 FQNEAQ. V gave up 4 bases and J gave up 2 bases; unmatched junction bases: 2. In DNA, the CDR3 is TGTGCCAGCAGCTCAGGGACAGGGGGCAATCAGCCCCAGCATTTT. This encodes CASSSGTGGNQPQHF. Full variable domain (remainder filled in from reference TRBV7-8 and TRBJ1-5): GAGVSQSPRYKVAKRGQDVALRCDPISGHVSLFWYQQALGQGPEFLTYFQNEAQLDKSGLPSDRFFAERPEGSVSTLKIQRTQQEDSAVYLCASSSGTGGNQPQHFGDGTRLSIL.

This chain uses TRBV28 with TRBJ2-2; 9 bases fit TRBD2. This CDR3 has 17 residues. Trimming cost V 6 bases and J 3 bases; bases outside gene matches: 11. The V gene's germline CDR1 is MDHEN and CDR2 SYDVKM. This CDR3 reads CASSRNIAGAYTGELFF. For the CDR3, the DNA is TGTGCCAGCAGCCGGAATATAGCGGGGGCCTACACCGGGGAGCTGTTTTTT.

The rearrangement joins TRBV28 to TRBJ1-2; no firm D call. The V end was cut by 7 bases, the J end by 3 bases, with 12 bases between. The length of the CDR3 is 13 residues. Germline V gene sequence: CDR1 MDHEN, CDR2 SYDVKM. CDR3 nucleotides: TGTGCCAGCACCCGGTTCGGGGACTATGGCTACACCTTC. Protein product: CASTRFGDYGYTF.